A single T cell receptor beta chain is shown here with its context. Antigen unknown. This record belongs to a study of CD8 T cells in Susac syndrome. Study-wide context: Blood was drawn from Susac syndrome patients while they were therapy-naive, on corticosteroids, or on intravenous immunoglobulin alone.

Germline loops: CDR1 ENHRY, CDR2 SYGVKD. The junction had 12 bases not matched to a gene; V was cut back by 4 bases and J by 6 bases. This CDR3 region has 17 residues. The RNA, about 0.5 to 1 ug, was put through reverse transcription using random hexamers. TCR beta CDR3 was amplified by immunoSEQ multiplex PCR. This amplification extended across 54 Vbeta and 13 Jbeta segments. TCRdb analysed the immunoSEQ multiplex PCR reads with MiXCR anew, one entry per CDR3 protein. The sample has around 150,000 distinct CDR3 sequences, around 93% seen once; the top ten hold under 0.2%. The authors sequenced TCR beta from blood CD8+ and CD4+ T cells. Overall study findings and caveats: The total CD8+ repertoires yielded sixteen Susac-specific public clones and the CD8+ TEMRA repertoires yielded five.

Sequenced material: CD8+ T cells from PBMCs. V is TRBV10-3 and J is TRBJ2-1; 10 bases map to TRBD2. The source of this sequence is a human donor with Susac syndrome. The CDR3 region has the DNA TGTGCCATCAGTGGGGTCTTCGGGACTAGCGAAGCCAATGAGCAGTTCTTC. Its translation is CAISGVFGTSEANEQFF.